The present T cell receptor beta chain was sequenced within a study of cytomegalovirus exposure and HLA in healthy donors. Study findings and constraints: The study labeled 164 TCR beta chains cytomegalovirus-associated. Per published reports, the classifier diagnosed cytomegalovirus status with high specificity and sensitivity.

In regard to this clone: Its antigen is not identified.

Method: immunoSEQ multiplex PCR; TCRdb's copy keeps in-frame clones and lacks some. The table includes about 63,000 clones, around 92% detected once. Sequencing input: PBMCs. The sequence came from a woman under 30 in good health and CMV-seronegative.

CDR3 DNA: TGCGCCAGCAGCGAGGACAGCTCTGAGCAGTTCTTC. Translating gives CASSEDSSEQFF. The J gene is TRBJ2-1, the V gene TRBV5-1, with a tentative D call TRBD1 (6 bases). The CDR3 runs to 12 residues. Germline V gives CDR1 SGHRS, CDR2 YFSETQ. V was cut by 4 bases and J by 9 bases, with 11 bases left in between.